Listed below are T cell receptor beta chains from one sample, sequenced in a study of cytomegalovirus exposure and HLA in healthy donors. The repertoire was sequenced with immunoSEQ multiplex PCR; TCRdb's copy has only in-frame clones and lacks some. The repertoire holds around 90,000 clones, about 79% seen once, with roughly 3.8% in the top ten. The sequenced material came from PBMCs. The receptors come from a man in his fifties or sixties in good health and CMV-seronegative. The CDR3 runs from the conserved cysteine through the conserved F or W. D genes are given only for firm matches. The size entry is marked missing in some rows and otherwise reads once, few, many or a size class.

d_gene | j_gene | abundance | v_gene | CDR3aa | CDR3nt
TRBD2 | TRBJ2-1 | NA | TRBV11-2 | CASSFDSALAGEQFF | TGTGCCAGCAGCTTTGACTCCGCCCTAGCGGGAGAGCAGTTCTTC
NA | TRBJ2-2 | NA | TRBV28 | CASNPAASTGELFF | TGTGCCAGCAACCCTGCCGCGTCCACCGGGGAGCTGTTTTTT
TRBD1 | TRBJ2-7 | NA | TRBV6-5 | CASSYGDRGEQYF | TGTGCCAGCAGTTATGGGGACAGGGGCGAGCAGTACTTC
TRBD1 | TRBJ2-7 | NA | TRBV10-3 | CAISESSDRGPYEQYF | TGTGCCATCAGTGAGTCAAGTGACAGGGGGCCCTACGAGCAGTACTTC
NA | TRBJ2-5 | NA | TRBV6-1 | CASSEEVERTGQETQYF | TGTGCCAGCAGTGAAGAAGTCGAGCGTACAGGGCAAGAGACCCAGTACTTC
NA | TRBJ2-7 | NA | TRBV25-1 | CASSEAGSAEQYF | TGTGCCAGCAGTGAGGCGGGGTCAGCCGAGCAGTACTTC
NA | TRBJ1-4 | NA | TRBV15 | CATSRQDLGEKLFF | TGTGCCACCAGCAGGCAGGATCTGGGTGAAAAACTGTTTTTT
TRBD1 | TRBJ2-7 | NA | TRBV10-3 | CAIRDSTYEQYF | TGTGCCATCCGGGACAGTACCTACGAGCAGTACTTC
NA | TRBJ2-7 | NA | TRBV28 | CASSKGGVESYEQYF | TGTGCCAGCAGTAAAGGCGGAGTGGAGTCCTACGAGCAGTACTTC
NA | TRBJ2-7 | NA | TRBV19 | CASSKTDSYEQYF | TGTGCCAGTAGTAAGACAGATTCCTACGAGCAGTACTTC
TRBD1 | TRBJ2-3 | NA | TRBV2 | CASASPGQSTDTQYF | TGTGCCAGCGCCTCTCCGGGACAGAGCACAGATACGCAGTATTTT
TRBD1 | TRBJ1-3 | NA | TRBV28 | CASSLAQGATGNTIYF | TGTGCCAGCAGTCTAGCACAGGGGGCCACTGGAAACACCATATATTTT
NA | TRBJ1-5 | NA | TRBV28 | CASSTVARKDQPQHF | TGTGCCAGCAGTACCGTGGCCAGGAAAGATCAGCCCCAGCATTTT
TRBD1 | TRBJ2-1 | NA | TRBV11-2 | CASRPTGGEQFF | TGTGCCAGCAGGCCTACAGGGGGTGAGCAGTTCTTC
TRBD1 | TRBJ2-7 | once | TRBV19 | CASSTHRGNEQYF | TGTGCCAGTAGTACCCACAGGGGGAACGAGCAGTACTTC
NA | TRBJ2-7 | few | TRBV28 | CASSLSSEQYF | TGTGCCAGCAGTTTAAGCTCCGAGCAGTACTTC
TRBD1 | TRBJ2-3 | NA | TRBV27 | CASRRMGQGATDTQYF | TGTGCCAGCAGGCGGATGGGACAGGGAGCCACAGATACGCAGTATTTT
TRBD1 | TRBJ2-7 | NA | TRBV27 | CASSDGQGVDEQYF | TGTGCCAGCAGTGACGGACAGGGTGTCGACGAGCAGTACTTC
NA | TRBJ2-3 | NA | TRBV6-5 | CASRVATRTDTQYF | TGTGCCAGCAGGGTAGCGACTCGCACAGATACGCAGTATTTT
NA | TRBJ2-3 | NA | TRBV15 | CATSRDLTADTSTDTQYF | TGTGCCACCAGCAGAGATTTGACAGCAGATACTAGCACAGATACGCAGTATTTT
NA | TRBJ2-2 | NA | TRBV6-1 | CASTPSRGFAGELFF | TGTGCCAGCACCCCTAGTAGAGGGTTCGCCGGGGAGCTGTTTTTT
TRBD2 | TRBJ2-3 | NA | TRBV7-6 | CASSGWTSGASSTDTQYF | TGTGCCAGCAGCGGATGGACTAGCGGAGCCTCTAGCACAGATACGCAGTATTTT
TRBD2 | TRBJ2-1 | NA | TRBV9 | CASSLRLGLANQGDEQFF | TGTGCCAGCAGCCTGCGACTGGGACTAGCGAACCAAGGCGATGAGCAGTTCTTC
TRBD1 | TRBJ1-1 | once | TRBV7-2 | CASSLVSRGLAEAFF | TGTGCCAGCAGCTTAGTAAGCAGGGGGCTGGCTGAAGCTTTCTTT
TRBD2 | TRBJ2-2 | NA | TRBV10-3 | CAISDNPSGSRGGELFF | TGTGCCATCAGTGATAACCCTAGCGGGAGCCGGGGCGGGGAGCTGTTTTTT
TRBD2 | TRBJ2-3 | NA | TRBV6-5 | CASSYVAGEGDTQYF | TGTGCCAGCAGTTACGTGGCGGGAGAGGGAGATACGCAGTATTTT
NA | TRBJ2-7 | NA | TRBV10-3 | CAISEGGQTYEQYF | TGTGCCATCAGTGAGGGCGGACAGACCTACGAGCAGTACTTC
TRBD2 | TRBJ2-1 | NA | TRBV4-3 | CASSQGGLAGVEQFF | TGCGCCAGCAGCCAGGGGGGACTAGCGGGAGTTGAGCAGTTCTTC
TRBD1 | TRBJ2-7 | NA | TRBV7-2 | CASSLSGTGLEQYF | TGTGCCAGCAGCCTTTCCGGGACAGGGCTCGAGCAGTACTTC
NA | TRBJ2-7 | NA | TRBV28 | CASNTGNTYEQYF | TGTGCCAGTAATACAGGGAACACCTACGAGCAGTACTTC
NA | TRBJ2-7 | NA | TRBV28 | CASKSGGTANYEQYF | TGTGCCAGCAAAAGTGGGGGGACTGCAAACTACGAGCAGTACTTC
NA | TRBJ2-5 | NA | TRBV28 | CATLGREKHYEQYF | NA
NA | TRBJ2-1 | NA | TRBV7-9 | CASSPTFGAYNEQFF | TGTGCCAGCAGCCCGACTTTCGGAGCCTACAATGAGCAGTTCTTC
NA | TRBJ2-7 | NA | TRBV2 | CASCSGITYEQYF | TGTGCCAGCTGTAGCGGAATTACCTACGAGCAGTACTTC